This is a list of T cell receptor beta chains from one sample in a study of tumor-infiltrating lymphocytes in glioblastoma multiforme. TCRdb itself ran the multiplex PCR reads through MiXCR, one entry per CDR3 protein. The data hold over 10,000 distinct CDR3 sequences, with around 66% observed a single time. Sequencing was carried out using brain tumor tissue. These receptors were taken from a male donor with glioblastoma. Each CDR3 is given with its conserved first and last residue. Fields, in order: clone size, J gene, V gene, D gene, CDR3 DNA, CDR3 protein. The D gene is left open where the match is weak. Part of the rows lack a size; the others show once, few, many or a class for expanded clones.

many TRBJ1-3 TRBV6-1 - TGTGCCAGCAGTCGGACGGGGACCGACTCTGGAAACACCATATATTTT CASSRTGTDSGNTIYF
- TRBJ2-1 TRBV4-2 TRBD2 TGTGCCAGCAGCCAAGGCCTTAGACTAGCGGGAAGGTACAATGAGCAGTTCTTC CASSQGLRLAGRYNEQFF
- TRBJ2-3 TRBV4-2 - TGTGCCAGCAGCCAAGGGAGGGGGAATACGCAGTATTTT CASSQGRGNTQYF
- TRBJ2-3 TRBV11-2 - TGTGCCAGCAGCTTAGATAGGAGGGGCACGTATTTT CASSLDRRGTYF
- TRBJ2-3 TRBV20-1 - TGCAGTGCTAGCCGGGACTTAGCAGATACGCAGTATTTT CSASRDLADTQYF
- TRBJ2-3 TRBV6-5 - TGTGCCAGCTGTCCCTCCTGGTCGTGCATAGATACGCAGTATTTT CASCPSWSCIDTQYF
large TRBJ1-1 TRBV6-5 - TGTGCCAGCAGTTATCAGACGGCAACTACCGAAGCTTTCTTT CASSYQTATTEAFF
few TRBJ1-4 TRBV7-2 TRBD1 TGTGCCAGCAGCTTTGTCGCGGGTCAGGGGGATGAAAAACTGTTTTTT CASSFVAGQGDEKLFF
- TRBJ1-5 TRBV10-3 - TGTGCCATTACCCAGACCCCACGGGGACAGCCCCAGCATTTT CAITQTPRGQPQHF
many TRBJ1-3 TRBV5-4 - TGTGCTAGCAGCCGCCAACAGTCTGGAAACACCATATATTTT CASSRQQSGNTIYF
many TRBJ2-3 TRBV28 TRBD2 TGTGCCAGCAGTTCCTATAGCGGGAGGGGCACAGATACGCAGTATTTT CASSSYSGRGTDTQYF
- TRBJ2-1 TRBV11-1 - TGTACCAACAGCTTAATTGGGGCTGAGCAGTTCTTC CTNSLIGAEQFF
many TRBJ1-1 TRBV7-8 TRBD1 TGTGCCAGCAGCTTAGCTTGGGGGGGACAGCGTGAAGCTTTCTTT CASSLAWGGQREAFF
- TRBJ2-7 TRBV19 - TGTGCCAGTAGTAACCGGGACATATCCTACGAGCAGTACTTC CASSNRDISYEQYF
- TRBJ2-2 TRBV12-3/TRBV12-4 - TGTGCCAGCAGTTTAAACACCGGGGAGCTGTTTTTT CASSLNTGELFF
- TRBJ1-1 TRBV6-6 - TGTGCCAGCATTTCAACAGGGAACACTGAAGCTTTCTTT CASISTGNTEAFF
- TRBJ2-5 TRBV11-2 - TGTGCCAGCAGCTTAATAGGGGGTCTAGATACCCAGTACTTC CASSLIGGLDTQYF
medium-sized TRBJ2-6 TRBV20-1 - TGCAGTGCCGGGACGGCTGGGGCCAACGTCCTGACTTTC CSAGTAGANVLTF
- TRBJ2-7 TRBV7-9 TRBD1 TGTGCCAGCAGCGTACTCCCGGGGCAGGGGGCGAACTCCTACGAGCGGTACTTC CASSVLPGQGANSYERYF
- TRBJ2-7 TRBV20-1 - TGCAGCGCAGCGAAGGGGTCAATATCCTACAAGCAGTACTTC CSAAKGSISYKQYF
once TRBJ1-1 TRBV10-2 - TGCGCCAGCAGTGAGTCAGGGAACACTGAAGCTTTCTTT CASSESGNTEAFF
medium-sized TRBJ2-5 TRBV20-1 TRBD1 TGCAGTGCTACTACACAGGGGATAGAGACCCAGTACTTC CSATTQGIETQYF
once TRBJ2-3 TRBV10-2 - TGCGCCAGCAGTGAGGCATTGGCCGGGGTAGATACGCAGTATTTT CASSEALAGVDTQYF
many TRBJ2-7 TRBV24-1 TRBD2 TGTGCCACCAGTGAAAGGGGACTAGCGGGGGACTACGAGCAGTACTTC CATSERGLAGDYEQYF
few TRBJ2-7 TRBV20-1 TRBD2 TGCAGTGCTAGAGATCTTGGGACTAGCTCGGGTTACGAGCAGTACTTC CSARDLGTSSGYEQYF
- TRBJ2-7 TRBV11-2 - TGTGCCAGGAGCTTAATAGACTTGAGCTCCTACGAGCAGTACTTC CARSLIDLSSYEQYF
- TRBJ1-1 TRBV5-6 - TGTGCCAGCAGCATGGGGGGACTCACTGATGCTTTCTTT CASSMGGLTDAFF
large TRBJ2-3 TRBV20-1 - TGCAGTGCTAGACGGGACTCTACGCCCACAGATACGCAGTATTTT CSARRDSTPTDTQYF
- TRBJ2-7 TRBV4-2 TRBD1 TGTGCCAGCAGCCTAGAGACAGGGTCCTACGGGCAGTACTTC CASSLETGSYGQYF
few TRBJ1-2 TRBV7-9 - TGTGCCAGCAGTTGGGGCAAGTATGGCTACACCTTC CASSWGKYGYTF
- TRBJ1-1 TRBV29-1 - TGCAGCGTTGGTAGTCCAGAGAACGCTGAAGCTTTATTT CSVGSPENAEALF
once TRBJ2-6 TRBV6-2/TRBV6-3 - TGTGCCAGCAATCCAAGGGCCGCCTCTGGGGCCAACGTCATGACTTTC CASNPRAASGANVMTF
- TRBJ2-1 TRBV11-2 TRBD2 TGTGCCAGCAGCCCAGGACTAGCGGGAGTCAATGAGCAGTTCTTC CASSPGLAGVNEQFF
- TRBJ1-5 TRBV20-1 - TGCAGTGCTAGTGTCTCCGGGTCCCATAATCAGCCCCAGCATTTT CSASVSGSHNQPQHF
- TRBJ1-6 TRBV5-6 - TGTGCCAGCAGCTTGAGAGGGCTCGATAATTCACCCCTCCACTTT CASSLRGLDNSPLHF
many TRBJ1-2 TRBV11-2 - TGTGCCAGCAGCTTAGTAGGCAGGGCCGGCTATCGCTACACCTTC CASSLVGRAGYRYTF
- TRBJ1-1 TRBV12-3/TRBV12-4 - TGCGCCAGCAGTTTAGGGGGGGTTGGAGAAGCTGTCTTT CASSLGGVGEAVF
many TRBJ1-1 TRBV28 - TGTGCCAGCGCGAATCATCGGCACACTGAAGCTTTCTTT CASANHRHTEAFF
- TRBJ2-3 TRBV6-1 - TGTGCCTCCCCGGCCGGATGGACGCAGTATTTT CASPAGWTQYF
- TRBJ2-3 TRBV11-2 - TGTGCCAGCAGCTTAGATATCGCAGATACGCAGTATTTT CASSLDIADTQYF
- TRBJ2-3 TRBV6-5 TRBD2 TGTGCCGCTAGCGGGAGGGTCGGGACAGATACGCAGTATTTT CAASGRVGTDTQYF
- TRBJ2-7 TRBV20-1 - TGCAGTGCTATAGGATACCCGCGACAGGTGGGCTACGAGCAGTACTTC CSAIGYPRQVGYEQYF
- TRBJ1-4 TRBV11-2 - TGTGCCAGCAGCCCAGCCGGATACACTAATGAAAAACTGTTTTTT CASSPAGYTNEKLFF
- TRBJ1-1 TRBV10-2 - TGCGCCAGCAGGACAGGACAGAACACTGAAGCTTTCTTT CASRTGQNTEAFF
- TRBJ2-3 TRBV10-3 TRBD1 TGTGTCATCACTCGAACCGGACAGGGGGCCGTAGATACGCAGTATTTT CVITRTGQGAVDTQYF
medium-sized TRBJ1-4 TRBV20-1 - TGCAGTGCTAACCAGGGATTAGGTGAAAAACTGTTTTTT CSANQGLGEKLFF